This T cell receptor beta chain emerged from a study of human T cells and chemical hapten exposure. Across the study: Upper-back patch tests with 0.01% DPC were read at 6 days. Study findings and constraints: Every donor had alopecia, and their immune response may therefore differ from healthy people's. DPC sensitization produced no change in TCRs with frequency above 1 in 1000.

Trimming removed 6 bases from V and 0 bases from J, with 11 bases in between. The CDR3 totals 14 residues. Per the germline V gene, CDR1 is LNHDA and CDR2 is SQIVND (reference sequence). Time point denoted: patch test 1, 2 weeks after DPC sensitization. Specified treatment: therapeutic diphenylcyclopropenone sensitization with weekly scalp DPC. On this clonotype itself: The antigen remains undetermined.

Unique molecular identifiers were affixed to discrete cDNA molecules within the library. In TCRdb, the RACE reads were re-called with MiXCR into one record per CDR3 protein. The data show 75,000 to 90,000 distinct CDR3 sequences, with 12% seen just once and about 3.7% held by the top ten. V usage is TRBV19 and J usage is TRBJ1-1, with D possibly being TRBD1 (5 bases). Sequencing used whole blood, obtained in connection with sensitization to the hapten diphenylcyclopropenone (DPC). The receptor was isolated from an older woman with alopecia areata. Some clones in this sample may be carry-over from other donors' samples. The CDR3 sequence: CASSPGRMNTEAFF. CDR3 nucleotides: TGTGCCAGTAGCCCGGGACGGATGAACACTGAAGCTTTCTTT.